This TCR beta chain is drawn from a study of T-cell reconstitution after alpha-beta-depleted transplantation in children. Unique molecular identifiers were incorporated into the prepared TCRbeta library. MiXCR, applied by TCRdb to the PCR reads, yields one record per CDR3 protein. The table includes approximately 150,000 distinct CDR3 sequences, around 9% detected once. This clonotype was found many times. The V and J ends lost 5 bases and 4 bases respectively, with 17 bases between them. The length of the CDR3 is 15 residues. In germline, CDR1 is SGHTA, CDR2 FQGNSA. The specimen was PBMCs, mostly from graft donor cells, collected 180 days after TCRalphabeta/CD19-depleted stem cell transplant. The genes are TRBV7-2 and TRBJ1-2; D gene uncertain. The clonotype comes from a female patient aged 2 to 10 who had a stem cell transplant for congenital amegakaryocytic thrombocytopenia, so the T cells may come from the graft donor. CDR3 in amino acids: CASSTYRAELYGYTF. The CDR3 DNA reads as TGTGCCAGCAGCACATACCGTGCAGAACTCTATGGCTACACCTTC. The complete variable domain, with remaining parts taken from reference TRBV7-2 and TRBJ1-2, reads GAGVSQSPSNKVTEKGKDVELRCDPISGHTALYWYRQSLGQGLEFLIYFQGNSAPDKSGLPSDRFSAERTGGSVSTLTIQRTQQEDSAVYLCASSTYRAELYGYTFGSGTRLTVV.